Detailed here is one T cell receptor beta chain. Its binding antigen is unknown. Per-base qualities were not stored, and no clone one base away is much larger. The data were taken from a study of cytomegalovirus exposure and HLA in healthy donors listed by TCRdb under 2017. Regarding the complete study: According to an earlier analysis of around 600 of the donors, 150 million to 200 million T cells yielded some 110 million unique TCR beta sequences and 250 to 350 Gb of sequence data. Donor age, sex, ethnicity and CMV serostatus were compiled together with the repertoire data. Because of strong linkage in the cohort, roughly five DR-DQ haplotypes were treated as single units for association and clustering. Among the approximately 400 genotyped donors, about 85% belonged to the genetic ancestry cluster associated with self-reported Caucasian donors. Across some 400 genotyped donors of the cohort, an average of roughly 250,000 unique TCR beta nucleotide sequences per donor were sequenced, and 15% to 20% of those sequences were non-productive. The study was designed to test whether signatures of past pathogen exposure could be identified by cataloging public T cell receptors. To study patterns of TCR occurrence, a later analysis re-analyzed previously published TCR beta repertoires from 650 to 750 donors and added high-resolution HLA genotyping. Rather than using new phenotypic data, the later analysis identified candidate immune exposures from TCR beta sequences and from how often those sequences occurred across donors. Besides the first cohort of around 700 subjects, a separate validation cohort made up of 120 different subjects was used. The study combined high-throughput TCR immunosequencing, statistical association of individual TCRs with disease status, and machine learning to predict cytomegalovirus infection status. A later genetic analysis took genome-wide SNP genotypes for about three fifths of the 666 donors and used that subset as a discovery cohort. The number of donors typed differed by locus, with about 629-630 for A, B, C, DRB1 and DQB1, over 500 for DQA1, 600 to 610 for DPA1, and around 450 for DPB1. Every discovery cohort repertoire had been produced on one sequencing platform. Around 320 gigabases of sequencing data and 80 million or so unique TCR sequences were included in an early release covering roughly 600 HLA-typed donors. An earlier analysis of 587 of the donors used high-throughput TCR beta sequencing to judge whether each TCR beta V gene segment behaved as functional or pseudogenic. The T cell repertoires of several hundred subjects were profiled by immunosequencing and related to cytomegalovirus serostatus. HLA typing included class I and class II loci at four-digit resolution.

The germline ends are 12 bases apart after V is trimmed by 6 bases and J by 6 bases. Including cysteine and phenylalanine, the CDR3 has 13 amino acids. Only CDR3 DNA remains: 39 bases, in frame from the first base. CDR1 KGHSH and CDR2 LQKENI are derived from the germline V gene. Library preparation employed the immunoSEQ multiplex PCR assay. A mixture of 60 forward primers for TCR Vbeta segments and 13 reverse primers for TCR Jbeta segments was used in the multiplex PCR. Amplification of the CDR3 region of rearranged TCR beta genes was performed with a multiplex PCR assay on genomic DNA. On the Illumina HiSeq System, the amplified TCR beta libraries were sequenced as 87-base-pair reads. In the authors' own workflow: A later analysis counted approximately 76 million unique TCR beta chains across the 666 repertoires, and around 9.9 million of these chains were shared by at least two donors. Raw reads were error-corrected and collapsed into unique sequences with a nearest-neighbor algorithm that merged closely related sequences to remove PCR and sequencing errors. To assign V, D and J gene segments, CDR3 sequences were aligned to IMGT reference sequences. For a sequence to be retained, a match of at least six nucleotides was required to both a V gene segment and a J gene segment. A rearrangement was called productive if the CDR3 had no stop codons and remained in frame with V and J, and every other rearrangement was called non-productive. Following IMGT convention, CDR3 was defined as the stretch from the second conserved V-encoded cysteine up to the conserved J-encoded phenylalanine. The earlier analysis of about 530 of the donors excluded any sequence lacking an unambiguous match to a single V gene segment. An earlier analysis of around 600 of the donors classified V segments as functional when productive rearrangements were above 56.7% and as segregating when the standard deviation between donors was above 5%. To diagnose cytomegalovirus status from the catalog of TCR beta chain sequences, a statistical classification framework was built. A later analysis assigned V and J genes by comparing TCR nucleotide sequences with IMGT/GENE-DB human TR gene sequences. The TCRdist pipeline was used in a later analysis to assign CDR3 sequences and most-parsimonious VDJ recombination scenarios. A later analysis defined each TCR beta chain by its CDR3 amino acid sequence plus V-gene family, and excluded reads lacking a unique V-gene family. As a way to deal with suspected cross-contamination and a sequencing artifact, a later analysis dropped nearly 600 nucleotide sequences that were highly shared and had low generation probability. A later analysis calculated a clonal expansion index for each public chain from normalized within-repertoire ranks of inferred template counts. Generation probabilities in a later analysis came from a VDJ recombination model fitted to out-of-frame rearrangements, and those results were checked against IGoR. In a later analysis, hypergeometric tests were used to score TCR-TCR, TCR-HLA and TCR-CMV co-occurrence, with a repertoire-size bias correction applied to TCR pairs. In a later analysis, false discovery rates were estimated by permuting HLA or CMV assignments 20 times. In a later analysis, co-occurring TCRs were grouped using DBSCAN, with TCRdist sequence similarity added in when clustering inside HLA-allele-positive subsets. Repertoires with fewer than 30,000 or more than 120,000 public chains, plus five repertoires with anomalous nucleotide sharing, were excluded from co-occurrence clustering. TCRdb's version of the immuneACCESS table is confined to in-frame rearrangements and falls short of the full clone set. An unresolved V gene accounts for under half of the shortfall where checked; the remainder is of unknown origin. That table is the source of V, J and clone size, and D and trimming were worked out from the DNA. For this sample the table gives fewer than 200,000 clones, of which roughly 13% were detected only once. The leading ten clones occupy approximately 8.3% of the sample.

Summary of the overall study and its limitations: A further reported finding was that TCR beta sequences accurately predicted the HLA-A and HLA-B alleles for most subjects in the first cohort. A few of the identified cytomegalovirus-associated TCR beta chains were confirmed in vitro to be specific for cytomegalovirus antigens. Broadly in line with IMGT annotations, most TCR beta V segments showed up in productive rearrangements about 87% or about 30% of the time in an earlier analysis of roughly 590 of the donors. A cluster of highly shared sequence variants was judged likely to be a technical artifact of the sequencing pipeline. Several of the top co-occurrence clusters appeared to be linked to parvovirus B19, influenza, CMV and Epstein-Barr virus, according to a later analysis. While some public TCRs were present in many individuals, most TCR sequences turned up only very rarely across donors. This cohort had only TCR beta chains sequenced, and the lack of alpha or paired-chain data limited which features could be detected. In both the original and validation cohorts, the classifier was reported to diagnose cytomegalovirus status with high specificity and sensitivity. In a later analysis, the rate of TCR association differed among HLA loci, with DRB1 alleles having the most associated TCRs and HLA-C alleles having the fewest. For the cohort, immune exposure information was limited to CMV serostatus. According to a later analysis, most CMV-associated TCR beta chains appeared to be HLA-restricted, and the HLA associations seemed to be driven largely by CMV exposure. According to the authors, the approach could potentially be generalized to other disease states and immunological phenotypes. V-gene and J-gene trimming of TCR beta chains was associated with a missense DCLRE1C variant in a later genetic analysis, and the association was replicated in an independent cohort. Some IMGT-functional V segments, including TRBV6-2 and TRBV6-3, could not be distinguished by the 87-base-pair reads and were therefore excluded. The earlier analysis of approximately 590 of the donors excluded 15 to 20 rarely observed V segments, including chromosome 9 orphons, because counts were too low. In a later analysis, HLA-associated TCR beta chains showed more clonal expansion and lower generation probabilities than non-associated chains that were equally common. HLA typing was unavailable for some donors at each locus, so association tests used only the typed subset. Correlated functional status among segregating V segments might reflect linkage disequilibrium, but an unknown experimental factor could not be ruled out. In the study, around 160 TCR beta chains were listed as associated with cytomegalovirus. Specific HLA alleles were associated with roughly 16,000 TCR beta sequences at a false discovery rate of 0.05 in a later analysis. When HLA alleles, especially DR and DQ, strongly co-occurred, TCR associations were difficult to assign to individual alleles. Sequencing depth was assumed to be roughly uniform across donors in the presence/absence analyses, though that assumption may not hold. A later genetic analysis reported fewer N-insertions in productive TCRs among donors in an Asian-associated ancestry cluster than the approximately 670-donor mean.

The cohort was made up of several hundred healthy bone marrow donors. At the time of sampling, all cohort members were nominally healthy, though unrecorded immune exposures were likely present. The donor tested CMV seropositive and was one of the 289 seropositive cohort members. Every donor gave a peripheral blood sample, and the peripheral blood mononuclear cells from that sample were used for TCR beta sequencing. Genomic DNA extraction from the blood cell samples was performed with the Qiagen DNeasy Blood Extraction Kit. This chain is built from TRBV18 and TRBJ1-5; no D gene call is confident. The TCR originated in a man aged 45-65 years in good health and CMV-seropositive. Sequenced sample: PBMCs. Read as DNA, the sequence is TGTGCCAGCTCTATGGCGGTCGGTCAGCCCCAGCATTTT. Its protein product is CASSMAVGQPQHF.